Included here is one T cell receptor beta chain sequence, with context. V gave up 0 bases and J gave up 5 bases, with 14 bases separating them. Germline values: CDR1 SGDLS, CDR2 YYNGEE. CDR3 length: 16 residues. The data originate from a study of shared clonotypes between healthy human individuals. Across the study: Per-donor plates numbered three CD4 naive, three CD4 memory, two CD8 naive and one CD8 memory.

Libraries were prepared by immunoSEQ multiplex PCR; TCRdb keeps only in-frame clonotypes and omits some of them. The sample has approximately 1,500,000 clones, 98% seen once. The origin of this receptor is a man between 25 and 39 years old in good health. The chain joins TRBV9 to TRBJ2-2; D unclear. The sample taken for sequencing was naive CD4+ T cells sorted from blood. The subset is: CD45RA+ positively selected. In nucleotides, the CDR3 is TGTGCCAGCAGCGTAGCGAGTGGGCCTGCGACCGGGGAGCTGTTTTTT. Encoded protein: CASSVASGPATGELFF.